This T cell receptor beta chain was identified in a study of preoperative IRX-2 immunotherapy in early breast cancer. TCRdb keeps only in-frame clones here, not all; method: immunoSEQ multiplex PCR. Of some 99,000 clones listed, roughly 89% are singletons. Treatment denoted: preoperative locoregional IRX-2 cytokine immunotherapy. This phase Ib study tested locoregional IRX-2 cytokine immunotherapy given before surgery. The CDR3 length is 14 residues. CDR1 is MNHGY and CDR2 is SAAAGT in the germline V gene. V dropped 1 base and J dropped 0 bases, with 6 bases sitting between them. The specimen comprised tumor tissue, sampled after IRX-2 immunotherapy. The chain uses TRBV6-8 and TRBJ1-1; D is unclear. This TCR came from a human donor with breast cancer. CDR3 in amino acids: CASSYYEMNTEAFF. DNA for the CDR3: TGTGCCAGCAGTTACTATGAGATGAACACTGAAGCTTTCTTT.